This T cell receptor (beta chain) was recorded in a study of T cell changes during pregnancy in multiple sclerosis. Clones were sequenced by immunoSEQ multiplex PCR, and TCRdb holds only the in-frame ones, with some missing. This table holds tens of thousands of clones, just over 90% found once. V shed 6 bases, J shed 0 bases, and the junction held 5 bases outside the gene matches. CDR1 and CDR2 (germline): SNHLY, FYNNEI. This CDR3 spans 15 amino acids. This clonotype originated in a female donor with multiple sclerosis, enrolled in a pregnancy study. V and J are TRBV2 and TRBJ1-3, with 7 bases that match TRBD1. The sample was CD4+ T cells from peripheral blood mononuclear cells, taken in the second trimester of pregnancy. The CDR3 spells CASRGQPTSGNTIYF. In DNA, the CDR3 is TGTGCCAGCAGGGGACAGCCAACCTCTGGAAACACCATATATTTT.